Shown below are 14 T cell receptor beta chains from a single sample sequenced in a study of T cells in Graves' hyperthyroidism and ophthalmopathy. Amplified TCR beta CDR3 regions came from RNA transcripts. When the TCR CDR3 underwent first-round RT-PCR, the HTBI primer set was used. MiXCR, applied by TCRdb to the multiplex PCR reads, yields one record per CDR3 protein. Among about half a million distinct CDR3 sequences, around 20% were seen once, and the ten largest hold about 50%. Sequenced material: blood. All receptors derive from a man between 35 and 55 years old with Graves' ophthalmopathy.

This clonotype was counted at least ten times. The CDR3 DNA follows: TGTGCCAGTCCGAGGCCGGGACAGGTTTACGAGCAGTACTTC. Translation: CASPRPGQVYEQYF. This chain joins TRBV2 and TRBJ2-7; 8 nucleotides match TRBD1. CDR1 and CDR2 from the germline V gene are SNHLY and FYNNEI. With 9 bases clipped from V and 4 bases from J, the junction kept 11 bases outside the gene matches. This CDR3 is built from 14 residues. Full variable domain (outside the CDR3, taken from reference TRBV2 and TRBJ2-7): EPEVTQTPSHQVTQMGQEVILRCVPISNHLYFYWYRQILGQKVEFLVSFYNNEISEKSEIFDDQFSVERPDGSNFTLKIRSTKLEDSAMYFCASPRPGQVYEQYFGPGTRLTVT.

This clonotype appeared a few times. The V and J genes are TRBV6-5 and TRBJ2-5, with D unclear. The CDR3 is 16 residues long. V was trimmed by 0 bases and J by 5 bases, leaving 16 bases between them. Looked up from germline, CDR1 is MNHEY and CDR2 is SVGAGI. The chain's CDR3 is CASSYSSIDGRETQYF. The CDR3 DNA reads TGTGCCAGCAGTTACTCGAGTATTGACGGACGGGAGACCCAGTACTTC.

This clonotype has ten or more counts. The gene calls are TRBV11-2 and TRBJ2-7, with D possibly called TRBD1 or TRBD2 (6 bases each). Germline lookup yields CDR1 SGHAT and CDR2 FQNNGV. The CDR3 loop spans 16 amino acids. V lost 4 bases and J lost 4, with 20 bases in between. DNA for the CDR3: TGTGCCAGCAGCTCCCTCCCGGGGGCCGGGATTTACGAGCAGTACTTC. Translating it yields CASSSLPGAGIYEQYF.

This clonotype was observed a handful of times. The V call is TRBV12-3 or TRBV12-4, the J call TRBJ2-7, with 7 bases lining up with TRBD2. J lost 3 bases, V lost 5 bases, and 7 bases had no gene match. This CDR3 region has 14 residues. CDR3 in DNA: TGTGCCAGCAGTCTGAGCGGGGCCTACTACGAGCAGTACTTC. Protein: CASSLSGAYYEQYF.

This clonotype turned up a few times. The DNA for the CDR3 is TGTGCCAGCAGCCGCCGCGGGAGCCGCTCCTACAATGAGCAGTTCTTC. Amino acid sequence: CASSRRGSRSYNEQFF. V gene TRBV7-2 combines with J gene TRBJ2-1; 7 bases fit TRBD2. This CDR3 region has 16 residues. Looked up from germline, CDR1 is SGHTA and CDR2 is FQGNSA. Trimming cost V 5 bases and J 0 bases; bases outside gene matches: 7.

J is TRBJ2-1 and V is TRBV11-2, with 14 nucleotides matching TRBD2. In germline, CDR1 is SGHAT, CDR2 FQNNGV. CDR3 size: 19 residues. J gave up 8 bases and V 8 bases, and 20 bases lay outside the gene matches. CDR3 in amino acids: CASGYPPTGTSGRLHEQFF. The CDR3 DNA follows: TGTGCCAGCGGATACCCCCCTACCGGGACTAGCGGGAGACTCCATGAGCAGTTCTTC.

This clonotype was counted only a few times. V is TRBV7-9 and J is TRBJ1-5, with a weak D call TRBD1 (6 bases). The CDR3 runs to 16 residues. V lost 5 bases and J lost 7, with 21 bases in between. CDR1 is SEHNR, CDR2 FQNEAQ, per germline (reference sequence). The CDR3 bases are TGTGCCAGCAGCCCAGGGGTAATAGGGATCGGCCAGCCCCAGCATTTT. Translated: CASSPGVIGIGQPQHF.

The V gene is TRBV6-2 or TRBV6-3, the J gene TRBJ2-3, with D possibly TRBD2 on 6 matching bases. The germline V gene encodes CDR1 MNHEY and CDR2 SVGEGT. Trimming took 4 bases from V and 5 from J, leaving 13 bases between them. There are 14 residues in the CDR3. This CDR3 is CASSSAGRGDTQYF. As DNA, the CDR3 is TGTGCCAGCAGTTCGGCGGGACGGGGAGATACGCAGTATTTT.

The chain joins TRBV10-2 to TRBJ2-3, with 13 bases lining up with TRBD2. Germline CDR1 and CDR2: WSHSY and SAAADI. J gave up 3 bases and V 6 bases, and 6 bases lay outside the gene matches. The length of the CDR3 is 16 residues. CDR3 sequence: CASRELAGGLTDTQYF. Written as DNA, the CDR3 is TGCGCCAGCAGGGAACTAGCGGGGGGGTTGACAGATACGCAGTATTTT.

This clonotype has a handful of counts. CDR3: CASSQEGRGSTDTQYF. CDR3 sequence (DNA): TGTGCCAGCAGCCAAGAGGGGAGGGGGAGCACAGATACGCAGTATTTT. The chain links TRBV4-2 to TRBJ2-3; D perhaps matches TRBD2 (7 bases). The germline CDR1 and CDR2 sequences are LGHNA and YNFKEQ. This CDR3 spans 16 amino acids. With 0 bases removed from V and 0 bases from J, the gap between germline ends came to 10 bases.

The rearrangement joins TRBV6-1 to TRBJ2-1; D possibly corresponds to TRBD2 (5 bases). CDR1 MNHNS and CDR2 SASEGT come from the germline V gene. Trimming removed 6 bases at V and 2 bases at J, with 8 bases between. The CDR3 runs to 13 residues. The CDR3 is CASRRETYNEQFF. The CDR3 DNA sequence: TGTGCCAGCAGGAGGGAGACCTACAATGAGCAGTTCTTC.

The chain is built from TRBV20-1 and TRBJ2-7; 14 nucleotides agree with TRBD2. Germline values: CDR1 DFQATT, CDR2 SNEGSKA (reference sequence). The ends lost 0 bases at V and 2 bases at J; junction bases unmatched: 12. There are 19 residues in the CDR3. The CDR3 loop reads CSARDLRGLAGGLAYEQYF. CDR3 in DNA: TGCAGTGCTAGAGATCTGAGAGGACTAGCGGGAGGCTTAGCCTACGAGCAGTACTTC.

The J gene is TRBJ2-7, the V gene TRBV12-3 or TRBV12-4; D uncertain. V was trimmed by 5 bases and J by 3 bases, leaving 14 bases between them. There are 14 residues in the CDR3. The CDR3 loop is CASSELVGNYEQYF. DNA of the CDR3: TGTGCCAGCAGTGAATTAGTGGGGAACTACGAGCAGTACTTC.

This clonotype was recorded at least ten times. The V call is TRBV9, the J call TRBJ2-5, with 7 bases that match TRBD2. V shed 0 bases and J 4 bases; nucleotides not matched to a gene: 6. The germline V gene encodes CDR1 SGDLS and CDR2 YYNGEE. The CDR3 is 15 amino acids. This CDR3 is CASSVVPGEGETQYF. CDR3 nucleotides: TGTGCCAGCAGCGTAGTACCCGGGGAGGGAGAGACCCAGTACTTC.